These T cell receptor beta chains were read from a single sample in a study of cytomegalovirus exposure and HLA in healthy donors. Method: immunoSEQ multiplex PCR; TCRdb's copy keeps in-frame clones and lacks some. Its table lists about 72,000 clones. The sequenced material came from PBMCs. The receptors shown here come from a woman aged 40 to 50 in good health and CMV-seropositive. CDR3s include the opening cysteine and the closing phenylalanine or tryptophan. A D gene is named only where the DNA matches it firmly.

cdr3_nt: TGTGCCAGCAGTACGGACAGGACTAAATCTGGGGCCAACGTCCTGACTTTC
cdr3_aa: CASSTDRTKSGANVLTF
d_call: NA
j_call: TRBJ2-6
v_call: TRBV28

cdr3_nt: TGTGCCAGCAGTGAGGGGACTAGCGAGACAGATACGCAGTATTTT
cdr3_aa: CASSEGTSETDTQYF
d_call: TRBD2
j_call: TRBJ2-3
v_call: TRBV6-4

cdr3_nt: TGTGCCAGCAGCCCCGGGATTGGAAACACCATATATTTT
cdr3_aa: CASSPGIGNTIYF
d_call: NA
j_call: TRBJ1-3
v_call: TRBV28

cdr3_nt: TGTGCCTGGGTGGGGAGTGATTTCGATGAGCAGTTCTTC
cdr3_aa: CAWVGSDFDEQFF
d_call: NA
j_call: TRBJ2-1
v_call: TRBV30

cdr3_nt: TGTGCCAGCAGTTTCATCGTTAGGGACAGTAGCACTGAAGCTTTCTTT
cdr3_aa: CASSFIVRDSSTEAFF
d_call: TRBD1
j_call: TRBJ1-1
v_call: TRBV28

cdr3_nt: TGTGCCAGCAGTGAATGGATCGGCTACAGGGGGCAAGAGACCCAGTACTTC
cdr3_aa: CASSEWIGYRGQETQYF
d_call: TRBD1
j_call: TRBJ2-5
v_call: TRBV6-1

cdr3_nt: TGCAGCGTAGGGGGACAGGGTAATGGCTACACCTTC
cdr3_aa: CSVGGQGNGYTF
d_call: TRBD1
j_call: TRBJ1-2
v_call: TRBV29-1

cdr3_nt: TGTGCCAGCAGCTTAGGCGGGGACCCCTACAATGAGCAGTTCTTC
cdr3_aa: CASSLGGDPYNEQFF
d_call: NA
j_call: TRBJ2-1
v_call: TRBV7-6

cdr3_nt: TGTGCCAGCAGCCCCATTCAGGGCTCTGGCTACACCTTC
cdr3_aa: CASSPIQGSGYTF
d_call: NA
j_call: TRBJ1-2
v_call: TRBV7-7

cdr3_nt: TGTGCCAGCAGCTTAGCGAATTATGAAGAACGAGGGTTT
cdr3_aa: CASSLANYEERGF
d_call: NA
j_call: TRBJ1-1
v_call: TRBV7-8

cdr3_nt: TGTGCCAGCAGCTTATTGGCGGGGGGGGAGTACTTC
cdr3_aa: CASSLLAGGEYF
d_call: TRBD2
j_call: TRBJ2-5
v_call: TRBV7-8

cdr3_nt: TGTGCCAGCAGTAGGACTAGCGGGGCGAACACCGGGGAGCTGTTTTTT
cdr3_aa: CASSRTSGANTGELFF
d_call: TRBD2
j_call: TRBJ2-2
v_call: TRBV27

cdr3_nt: TGTGCCAGCAGTGAAGAACCGATCAGCTCCTACGAGCAGTACTTC
cdr3_aa: CASSEEPISSYEQYF
d_call: NA
j_call: TRBJ2-7
v_call: TRBV6-1

cdr3_nt: TGTGCCAGCACCAGGACAGCAACTAATGAAAAACTGTTTTTT
cdr3_aa: CASTRTATNEKLFF
d_call: NA
j_call: TRBJ1-4
v_call: TRBV28

cdr3_nt: TGCGCCAGCAGCCCCGGACAGGGAGACGTAGATACGCAGTATTTT
cdr3_aa: CASSPGQGDVDTQYF
d_call: TRBD1
j_call: TRBJ2-3
v_call: TRBV4-1

cdr3_nt: TGTGCCATCAGTGATGGAGTAGGAGGACAGGGTCGATCTGGAGAGACCCAGTACTTC
cdr3_aa: CAISDGVGGQGRSGETQYF
d_call: TRBD1
j_call: TRBJ2-5
v_call: TRBV10-3

cdr3_nt: TGTGCCAGCTCGGACAGGGATCTAGCCAAAAACATTCAGTACTTC
cdr3_aa: CASSDRDLAKNIQYF
d_call: TRBD1
j_call: TRBJ2-4
v_call: TRBV5-4

cdr3_nt: TGTGCCAGCAGCGTAGGGAGAAGCGGGAGAAGCGAGACCCAGTACTTC
cdr3_aa: CASSVGRSGRSETQYF
d_call: TRBD2
j_call: TRBJ2-5
v_call: TRBV9

cdr3_nt: TGTGCCAGCAGCCCGTACCAAGAGACCCAGTACTTC
cdr3_aa: CASSPYQETQYF
d_call: NA
j_call: TRBJ2-5
v_call: TRBV27

cdr3_nt: TGTGCCAACTCACCTACCCGGGACAACTACAATGAGCAGTTCTTC
cdr3_aa: CANSPTRDNYNEQFF
d_call: NA
j_call: TRBJ2-1
v_call: TRBV18

cdr3_nt: TGTGCCAGCAGTGAAGCGAGAGGGTCCGGGGGCTACACCTTC
cdr3_aa: CASSEARGSGGYTF
d_call: NA
j_call: TRBJ1-2
v_call: TRBV2

cdr3_nt: TGCGCCTTGACCGGGTGGGGACAGGGGCCTCCCTTTGCGACGGAAAACGATCAGCCCCAGCATTTT
cdr3_aa: CALTGWGQGPPFATENDQPQHF
d_call: TRBD1
j_call: TRBJ1-5
v_call: TRBV10-1

cdr3_nt: TGTGCCAGCAGCTTAGACAGGGCCTTTAATGAAAAACTGTTTTTT
cdr3_aa: CASSLDRAFNEKLFF
d_call: NA
j_call: TRBJ1-4
v_call: TRBV7-6

cdr3_nt: TGTGCCAGCAGCCACGAGCGGGGGAGGTCCTACAATGAGCAGTTCTTC
cdr3_aa: CASSHERGRSYNEQFF
d_call: TRBD2
j_call: TRBJ2-1
v_call: TRBV5-4

cdr3_nt: TGTGCCAGCAGCGAAATGGCGGGGGTCGGGAGGGAGACCCAGTACTTC
cdr3_aa: CASSEMAGVGRETQYF
d_call: TRBD2
j_call: TRBJ2-5
v_call: TRBV9

cdr3_nt: TGTGCCAGCAGCTTCGTCGGACAGTCCACCGGGGAGCTGTTTTTT
cdr3_aa: CASSFVGQSTGELFF
d_call: NA
j_call: TRBJ2-2
v_call: TRBV7-6

cdr3_nt: TGCGCCAGCAGTCCGGGGACAGGGTGCCTTGGGGCCAACGTCCTGACTTTC
cdr3_aa: CASSPGTGCLGANVLTF
d_call: TRBD1
j_call: TRBJ2-6
v_call: TRBV23-1

cdr3_nt: TGTGCCAGCAGCCAGTGGCGGCGACAGTCATCGTACACTGAAGCTTTCTTT
cdr3_aa: CASSQWRRQSSYTEAFF
d_call: NA
j_call: TRBJ1-1
v_call: TRBV5-4

cdr3_nt: TGTGCCAGCTCACCGACGGCGGAGGGTGAAAAACTGTTTTTT
cdr3_aa: CASSPTAEGEKLFF
d_call: NA
j_call: TRBJ1-4
v_call: TRBV18

cdr3_nt: TGCGCCAGCAGCTTGTCTTTGCGGGGCGATGAGCAGTTCTTC
cdr3_aa: CASSLSLRGDEQFF
d_call: NA
j_call: TRBJ2-1
v_call: TRBV5-1

cdr3_nt: TGTGCCAGCAGCCCCGGGACAGAATACCTCTTGAACACTGAAGCTTTCTTT
cdr3_aa: CASSPGTEYLLNTEAFF
d_call: TRBD1
j_call: TRBJ1-1
v_call: TRBV7-2

cdr3_nt: TGTGCCAGTAGTATGGGGTCGGGAGGTCCCCCCACAGATACGCAGTATTTT
cdr3_aa: CASSMGSGGPPTDTQYF
d_call: TRBD2
j_call: TRBJ2-3
v_call: TRBV19

cdr3_nt: TGTGCCAACTCTGGACAGGGGAGTTATGGCTACACCTTC
cdr3_aa: CANSGQGSYGYTF
d_call: TRBD1
j_call: TRBJ1-2
v_call: TRBV2

cdr3_nt: TGTGCCAGCAAAACTGCCTCGGGGAGGGAGCAGTACTTC
cdr3_aa: CASKTASGREQYF
d_call: NA
j_call: TRBJ2-7
v_call: TRBV6-5

cdr3_nt: TGCGCCAGCAGCTTTGGGACAGGGGTGTACGAGCAGTACTTC
cdr3_aa: CASSFGTGVYEQYF
d_call: TRBD1
j_call: TRBJ2-7
v_call: TRBV5-1

cdr3_nt: TGTGCCAGTAGCATCAGGAGGGCCCCGGACACCGGGGAGCTGTTTTTT
cdr3_aa: CASSIRRAPDTGELFF
d_call: NA
j_call: TRBJ2-2
v_call: TRBV19

cdr3_nt: TGCGATAACCAAGGGGGACGGGAAGACACCATATATTTT
cdr3_aa: CDNQGGREDTIYF
d_call: NA
j_call: TRBJ1-3
v_call: TRBV28

cdr3_nt: TGTGCCAGCAGCCGCCCTGAGTTGTTCAATGAGCAGTTCTTC
cdr3_aa: CASSRPELFNEQFF
d_call: NA
j_call: TRBJ2-1
v_call: TRBV4-2

cdr3_nt: TGTGCCAGCAGCGCACGGACAGGGAACTACGAGCAGTACTTC
cdr3_aa: CASSARTGNYEQYF
d_call: TRBD1
j_call: TRBJ2-7
v_call: TRBV7-6

cdr3_nt: TGTGCCATCAATACAGGGAGCACTGAAGCTTTCTTT
cdr3_aa: CAINTGSTEAFF
d_call: NA
j_call: TRBJ1-1
v_call: TRBV10-3

cdr3_nt: TGTGCCAGCAGCTTAGGCATGTGGGAGCCAGATACGCAGTATTTT
cdr3_aa: CASSLGMWEPDTQYF
d_call: NA
j_call: TRBJ2-3
v_call: TRBV13

cdr3_nt: TGTGCCAGCAGCTTGGGACAGAACTTCTACGAGCAGTACTTC
cdr3_aa: CASSLGQNFYEQYF
d_call: TRBD1
j_call: TRBJ2-7
v_call: TRBV7-2

cdr3_nt: TGTGCCACCAGCAGTAGACAGAATTCACCCCTCCACTTT
cdr3_aa: CATSSRQNSPLHF
d_call: NA
j_call: TRBJ1-6
v_call: TRBV15

cdr3_nt: TGTGCCAGCAGCCCGCGGGACTACCCAACCTACGAGCAGTACTTC
cdr3_aa: CASSPRDYPTYEQYF
d_call: TRBD2
j_call: TRBJ2-7
v_call: TRBV7-8

cdr3_nt: TGTGCCAGCAGTTACTCCGACAGGGTAGGCTCACCCCTCCACTTT
cdr3_aa: CASSYSDRVGSPLHF
d_call: TRBD1
j_call: TRBJ1-6
v_call: TRBV6-5

cdr3_nt: TGTGCCAGCAGCTTAACGTTCGGTGAAAAACTGTTTTTT
cdr3_aa: CASSLTFGEKLFF
d_call: NA
j_call: TRBJ1-4
v_call: TRBV7-3

cdr3_nt: TGTGCCAGCATCCAGACTAGCGGGCGGGATACGCAGTATTTT
cdr3_aa: CASIQTSGRDTQYF
d_call: TRBD2
j_call: TRBJ2-3
v_call: TRBV7-2

cdr3_nt: TGCGCCAGCAGCCATCGGGACAGGGGCCACGAGCAGTACTTC
cdr3_aa: CASSHRDRGHEQYF
d_call: TRBD1
j_call: TRBJ2-7
v_call: TRBV4-1

cdr3_nt: TGTGCCGGTTCAACAGGTGCGTCCTACGAGCAGTACTTC
cdr3_aa: CAGSTGASYEQYF
d_call: NA
j_call: TRBJ2-7
v_call: TRBV30

cdr3_nt: TGTGCCAGCAGCCCCTGGACAGGGGACAACGAGCAGTACTTC
cdr3_aa: CASSPWTGDNEQYF
d_call: TRBD1
j_call: TRBJ2-7
v_call: TRBV7-2

cdr3_nt: TGTGCCAGCAGCCCAGGAACCCATAGTAATCAGCCCCAGCATTTT
cdr3_aa: CASSPGTHSNQPQHF
d_call: NA
j_call: TRBJ1-5
v_call: TRBV2

cdr3_nt: TGTGCCAGCAGCGGACGGACTAGCGGGAGCTCCTACGAGCAGTACTTC
cdr3_aa: CASSGRTSGSSYEQYF
d_call: TRBD2
j_call: TRBJ2-7
v_call: TRBV11-3

cdr3_nt: TGTGCCAGTAGTACGGGGAACACTGAAGCTTTCTTT
cdr3_aa: CASSTGNTEAFF
d_call: NA
j_call: TRBJ1-1
v_call: TRBV19

cdr3_nt: TGCGCCAGCAGCCAAGATAGTGGGGACAGGACTTTGTTCTATGGCTACACCTTC
cdr3_aa: CASSQDSGDRTLFYGYTF
d_call: TRBD1
j_call: TRBJ1-2
v_call: TRBV4-1

cdr3_nt: TGTGCCAGCAGCTTAGGCCCCGGGACAGGACACAATGAGCAGTTCTTC
cdr3_aa: CASSLGPGTGHNEQFF
d_call: TRBD1
j_call: TRBJ2-1
v_call: TRBV11-3

cdr3_nt: TGTGCCAGCTCTCAGACCAGCGCCGGGGATACGCAGTATTTT
cdr3_aa: CASSQTSAGDTQYF
d_call: NA
j_call: TRBJ2-3
v_call: TRBV6-1

cdr3_nt: TGCGCCAGCAGCCCTAAGTCCGGGGACTCATCCTACGAGCAGTACTTC
cdr3_aa: CASSPKSGDSSYEQYF
d_call: NA
j_call: TRBJ2-7
v_call: TRBV4-3

cdr3_nt: TGTGCCAGTAGTACAGGGGACACCGGGGAGCTGTTTTTT
cdr3_aa: CASSTGDTGELFF
d_call: NA
j_call: TRBJ2-2
v_call: TRBV19